Listed here are 3 T cell receptor beta chains from one sample, sequenced in a study of control samples from healthy donors and cancer patients. Libraries were prepared by immunoSEQ multiplex PCR; TCRdb keeps only in-frame clonotypes and omits some of them. The table shows around 140,000 clones, with 92% occurring only once. Specimen: blood. The receptors stem from a woman aged 50 to 65 in good health.

Details on this clone: At one of its ends the junction is not consistent with the germline gene, which may arise from a read error. This chain connects TRBV7-7 to TRBJ2-1, with 10 bases fitting TRBD2. The V gene's germline CDR1 is SSHAT and CDR2 FNYEAQ (reference sequence). The CDR3 is made up of 15 amino acids. CDR3 coding DNA: TGTGCTAGCAGCTTAGCCCTAGCGGGGGAGAATGAGCAGTTCTTC. Its protein is CASSLALAGENEQFF.

This clone was picked up one time. The chain uses TRBV7-9 and TRBJ1-6; 8 bases fit TRBD1. J gave up 9 bases and V 1 base, and 8 bases lay outside the gene matches. From germline, CDR1 is SEHNR and CDR2 FQNEAQ (reference sequence). The CDR3 is 16 residues long. This CDR3 reads CASSLGSGQGVSPLHF. CDR3 nucleotide sequence: TGTGCCAGCAGCTTAGGCAGTGGACAGGGTGTTTCACCCCTCCACTTT.

Here the CDR3 reads CASEVGTYEQYF. The CDR3 DNA reads as TGTGCCAGCGAGGTCGGGACCTACGAGCAGTACTTC. V is TRBV2 and J is TRBJ2-7; D is possibly TRBD2 (5 bases). This CDR3 spans 12 amino acids. The V gene lost 8 bases and the J gene lost 2 bases, with 10 bases spanning the gap. Per the germline V gene, CDR1 is SNHLY and CDR2 is FYNNEI.